The rows below give T cell receptor beta chains drawn from one sample of a study of technical replicates of blood from four donors. TCRdb's table, derived via immunoSEQ multiplex PCR, lists solely in-frame clones and lacks some. This sample has around 83,000 clones, with approximately 94% found just once. The specimen was T cells isolated from PBMCs. The source of these receptors is a human donor in good health. CDR3s include the opening cysteine and the closing phenylalanine or tryptophan. Fields, in order: CDR3 protein, CDR3 DNA, D gene, clone size, V gene, J gene. D genes are given only for firm matches. Clone size is shown for a subset of rows, as once, few, many or a class of expanded clone.

CASSPRSVGRVEEQYF,TGCGCCAGCAGCCCTAGATCCGTAGGCAGGGTAGAAGAGCAGTACTTC,NA,NA,TRBV4-3,TRBJ2-7
CASRNEAGSNTEAFF,TGTGCCAGCAGAAATGAAGCGGGGTCGAACACTGAAGCTTTCTTT,NA,NA,TRBV5-4,TRBJ1-1
CASSFSGRDYNEQFF,TGCGCCAGCAGCTTTAGCGGGAGAGACTACAATGAGCAGTTCTTC,TRBD2,NA,TRBV5-1,TRBJ2-1
CASTSGTGAGYTF,TGTGCCAGCACCTCAGGGACAGGGGCTGGCTACACCTTC,TRBD1,NA,TRBV7-3,TRBJ1-2
CASGGSGTSGEQYF,TGTGCTAGTGGTGGTTCCGGGACATCAGGCGAGCAGTACTTC,NA,NA,TRBV12-5,TRBJ2-7
CASSFPGSQTEAFF,TGTGCCAGCAGTTTTCCAGGGTCACAGACTGAAGCTTTCTTT,NA,NA,TRBV27,TRBJ1-1
CASSLRGSTGNTEAFF,TGTGCCAGCAGCTTAAGGGGTTCTACAGGGAACACTGAAGCTTTCTTT,NA,NA,TRBV7-8,TRBJ1-1
CASSRTGDEGYTF,TGTGCCAGCAGTAGGACAGGGGACGAAGGCTACACCTTC,TRBD1,NA,TRBV6-5,TRBJ1-2
CASSPRALLAGVFHEQYF,TGTGCCAGCAGCCCCCGAGCCCTACTAGCGGGAGTATTCCACGAGCAGTACTTC,TRBD2,NA,TRBV7-9,TRBJ2-7
CASSYSGLGEDQPQHF,TGTGCCAGCAGTTACTCAGGACTTGGAGAGGATCAGCCCCAGCATTTT,NA,NA,TRBV6-5,TRBJ1-5
CASSYSGAPSYEQYF,TGTGCCAGCAGTTACTCGGGAGCTCCCTCCTACGAGCAGTACTTC,NA,NA,TRBV6-5,TRBJ2-7
CASSFGGREETQYF,TGCGCCAGCAGCTTTGGTGGGAGGGAGGAGACCCAGTACTTC,TRBD2,NA,TRBV5-1,TRBJ2-5
CATESGEGYTF,TGTGCCACCGAATCAGGGGAAGGCTACACCTTC,NA,NA,TRBV25-1,TRBJ1-2
CASSEFLTGQGSPNQPQHF,TGTGCCAGCAGTGAATTTCTTACGGGACAGGGATCCCCCAATCAGCCCCAGCATTTT,TRBD1,NA,TRBV2,TRBJ1-5
CASHRNTEAFF,TGTGCCAGCCACAGAAACACTGAAGCTTTCTTT,NA,NA,TRBV28,TRBJ1-1
CATTEEAGFTGELFF,TGTGCCACCACAGAGGAGGCAGGTTTCACCGGGGAGCTGTTTTTT,NA,NA,TRBV2,TRBJ2-2
CASSLRTGLFTGELFF,TGCGCCAGCAGCTTACGGACAGGGCTTTTTACCGGGGAGCTGTTTTTT,TRBD1,NA,TRBV5-1,TRBJ2-2
CASSFGTGYGYTF,TGTGCCAGCAGTTTCGGGACAGGGTATGGCTACACCTTC,TRBD1,NA,TRBV27,TRBJ1-2
CASSYNGQSGAFF,TGTGCCAGCAGTTATAACGGACAATCCGGAGCTTTCTTT,NA,NA,TRBV6-6,TRBJ1-1
CASNSAGGLAGNEQYF,TGTGCCAGTAACTCCGCGGGGGGACTAGCGGGAAACGAGCAGTACTTC,TRBD2,NA,TRBV19,TRBJ2-7
CASSLDSMKEAFF,TGCGCCAGCAGCTTGGATTCTATGAAAGAAGCTTTCTTT,NA,few,TRBV5-1,TRBJ1-1
CASSSLPGLTGELFF,TGTGCCAGCAGTTCCTTGCCGGGACTTACCGGGGAGCTGTTTTTT,NA,NA,TRBV27,TRBJ2-2
CASTMGQLRNTEAFF,TGTGCCAGCACCATGGGACAGCTTAGGAACACTGAAGCTTTCTTT,TRBD1,NA,TRBV6-5,TRBJ1-1
CASSLSSVYYGYTF,TGTGCCAGCAGTTTATCTAGTGTATACTATGGCTACACCTTC,NA,NA,TRBV27,TRBJ1-2
CASSVSGTATEAFF,TGTGCCAGCAGCGTGTCCGGGACAGCTACTGAAGCTTTCTTT,TRBD1,NA,TRBV2,TRBJ1-1